This T cell receptor beta chain was recorded in a study of OX40 agonist ivuxolimab in advanced cancers. Study as a whole: It was permissible to have had prior anti-PD-1, anti-PD-L1 or anti-CTLA-4 therapy, and more than 30% had some.

With regard to this clone: Its specificity is unknown.

General study results and limits: Among the nonresponders, some also had low normalized T-cell clonal expansion.

CDR1 is SGHRS and CDR2 is YFSETQ in the germline V gene. The CDR3 consists of 15 residues. Trimming shortened V by 0 bases and J by 7 bases, and 11 bases separated the two germline ends. Produced via immunoSEQ multiplex PCR; TCRdb's table is partial and in-frame only. The repertoire has over 55,000 clones, 84% of them found once; the top ten carry around 1.5%. This TCR was sampled from an adult with an advanced solid tumor such as melanoma, head and neck, liver or kidney cancer. The chain couples TRBV5-1 to TRBJ1-6; D remains unclear. This specimen consisted of CD4+ or CD8+ T cells sorted from blood, obtained in a trial of the OX40 agonist ivuxolimab. The CDR3 spells CASSLGTGGNSPLHF. CDR3 nucleotide sequence: TGCGCCAGCAGCTTGGGGACCGGAGGAAATTCACCCCTCCACTTT.